These 20 T cell receptor beta chains were sequenced from one sample in a study of shared clonotypes between healthy human individuals. Method: immunoSEQ multiplex PCR; TCRdb's copy keeps in-frame clones and lacks some. The table shows about 2,500,000 clones, with approximately 92% occurring only once. The material sequenced was naive CD4+ T cells sorted from blood. Sample subset: CD45RA+ positively selected. The receptors come from a young man in good health.

The rearrangement uses TRBV28 and TRBJ2-3; TRBD1 agrees at 7 bases. V lost 10 bases to trimming and J lost 4 bases; unmatched junction nucleotides: 8. This CDR3 is built from 13 residues. Germline lookup yields CDR1 MDHEN and CDR2 SYDVKM. The CDR3 here is CAIVGGAPDTQYF. CDR3 sequence (DNA): TGTGCCATCGTAGGGGGCGCCCCAGATACGCAGTATTTT. The full variable domain, rest sourced from reference TRBV28 and TRBJ2-3, is DVKVTQSSRYLVKRTGEKVFLECVQDMDHENMFWYRQDPGLGLRLIYFSYDVKMKEKGDIPEGYSVSREKKERFSLILESASTNQTSMYLCAIVGGAPDTQYFGPGTRLTVL.

This clone was seen only once. V and J are TRBV10-1 and TRBJ2-3, with D uncertain. Trimming left V 9 bases short and J 1 base short, with 20 bases between. Germline CDR1 reads WNHNN; CDR2 reads SYGVQD (reference sequence). CDR3 length equals 16 residues. CDR3 bases: TGCGCCAGGATTCCGGGCATCCCAGTCTGCACAGATACGCAGTATTTT. It is translated as CARIPGIPVCTDTQYF.

This chain joins TRBV5-1 and TRBJ2-1; 11 positions match TRBD1. The germline V gene encodes CDR1 SGHRS and CDR2 YFSETQ. J lost 7 bases, V lost 5 bases, and 8 bases had no gene match. CDR3 length equals 15 residues. Here the CDR3 DNA reads TGCGCCAGCAGTCCAGGACAGGGGGCTTGGAATGAGCAGTTCTTC. Encoded protein: CASSPGQGAWNEQFF.

As concerns this clone: Other DNA sequences in the sample encode the same CDR3. V is TRBV4-3 and J is TRBJ2-2; D remains unclear. This CDR3 is 15 amino acids long. Germline CDR1 is LGHNA and CDR2 is YSLEER. With 0 bases removed from V and 1 base from J, the gap between germline ends came to 6 bases. CDR3 bases: TGCGCCAGCAGCCAAGATTCCCTGAACACCGGGGAGCTGTTTTTT. Translation: CASSQDSLNTGELFF.

This clone was seen once. The V gene is TRBV29-1, the J gene TRBJ2-7, with a possible D match to TRBD2 (5 bases). The CDR3 is 12 residues long. The ends were cut back, 4 bases at V and 3 bases at J, with 10 bases in the middle. CDR1 and CDR2 (germline): SQVTM, ANQGSEA. CDR3 nucleotides: TGCAGCGTTGGGACTCAGAACTACGAGCAGTACTTC. Translating gives CSVGTQNYEQYF.

This clone was seen just once. The chain is built from TRBV7-9 and TRBJ2-7; maybe TRBD1 (6 bases). V was pared by 5 bases and J by 0 bases, with 11 bases between. The CDR3 loop spans 14 amino acids. Germline V gene data show CDR1 as SEHNR and CDR2 as FQNEAQ (reference sequence). CDR3 protein: CASSMTGPSYEQYF. The CDR3 nucleotides are TGTGCCAGCAGCATGACAGGACCCTCCTACGAGCAGTACTTC.

Note on this clone: Additional DNA sequences in this sample encode the identical CDR3. The chain recombines TRBV5-1 with TRBJ1-1; D call uncertain. The CDR3 consists of 14 residues. CDR1 is SGHRS, CDR2 YFSETQ, per germline. The V gene lost 2 bases and the J gene lost 2 bases, with 10 bases spanning the gap. The CDR3 loop reads CASSLETGNTEAFF. DNA for the CDR3: TGCGCCAGCAGCTTAGAGACGGGCAACACTGAAGCTTTCTTT.

This clone is a singleton in its sample. Other nucleotide sequences from this sample produce the same CDR3. The V and J genes are TRBV19 and TRBJ2-7, with D maybe TRBD2 (6 bases). In germline, CDR1 is LNHDA, CDR2 SQIVND (reference sequence). V lost 5 bases and J lost 1, with 9 bases in between. The CDR3 is 13 amino acids. The CDR3 region has the DNA TGTGCCAGTAGTGAAGGAGGGTCCTACGAGCAGTACTTC. Translated: CASSEGGSYEQYF.

The chain joins TRBV20-1 to TRBJ2-7; tentative D call: TRBD1 (6 bases). The V end lost 5 bases, the J end lost 4 bases, and 9 bases lay between the germline ends. The CDR3 consists of 11 residues. Germline V gene data show CDR1 as DFQATT and CDR2 as SNEGSKA (reference sequence). CDR3 sequence reads: CSASDRYEQYF. In nucleotides, the CDR3 is TGCAGTGCTTCGGACAGATACGAGCAGTACTTC.

This clone was counted a single time. The chain joins TRBV7-2 to TRBJ2-1; 13 bases map to TRBD2. The CDR3 is 18 amino acids. J gave up 4 bases and V 5 bases, and 11 bases lay outside the gene matches. In germline, CDR1 is SGHTA, CDR2 FQGNSA. The CDR3 sequence is CASSPIPTSGRLYNEQFF. The CDR3 region has the DNA TGTGCCAGCAGCCCGATACCGACTAGCGGGAGGCTTTACAATGAGCAGTTCTTC.

The chain combines TRBV29-1 with TRBJ1-5, with TRBD1 matching over 9 bases. V dropped 5 bases and J dropped 4; count of bases not matched to a gene: 6. The CDR3 sequence is 14 residues long. Germline V lookup: CDR1 SQVTM, CDR2 ANQGSEA. This CDR3 is CSVLLGTGNQPQHF. Written as DNA, the CDR3 is TGCAGCGTTCTCCTCGGGACAGGGAATCAGCCCCAGCATTTT.

This chain connects TRBV2 to TRBJ2-7; 11 bases agree with TRBD2. Trimming at V came to 3 bases and at J to 2 bases, leaving 6 bases not matched to a gene. The CDR3 runs to 16 residues. Germline CDR1 is SNHLY and CDR2 is FYNNEI. The CDR3 DNA reads as TGTGCCAGCAGTGAGCCCGAACTAGCGGGAGCCTACGAGCAGTACTTC. Its translation is CASSEPELAGAYEQYF.

Regarding this clone: The sample contains more than one DNA sequence encoding this CDR3. The gene calls are TRBV6-5 and TRBJ1-1; D call uncertain. V was pared by 0 bases and J by 0 bases, with 8 bases between. Germline-derived CDR1 and CDR2 are MNHEY and SVGAGI. This CDR3 is built from 15 residues. The CDR3 loop reads CASSYSTAVNTEAFF. CDR3 in DNA: TGTGCCAGCAGTTACTCGACGGCCGTGAACACTGAAGCTTTCTTT.

The chain is built from TRBV18 and TRBJ1-1; no definite D call. The V gene lost 0 bases and the J gene lost 4 bases, with 9 bases spanning the gap. The CDR3 is 14 amino acids. In germline, CDR1 is KGHSH, CDR2 LQKENI. The CDR3 reads CASSPPLAATEAFF. The CDR3 nucleotides read TGTGCCAGCTCACCACCGTTGGCAGCCACTGAAGCTTTCTTT.

The V gene is TRBV10-1, the J gene TRBJ2-7; 8 nucleotides line up with TRBD1. J lost 2 bases, V lost 5 bases, and 5 bases had no gene match. The CDR3 is 14 residues long. Germline CDR1 and CDR2: WNHNN and SYGVQD (reference sequence). The CDR3 sequence: CASSKGQGPYEQYF. CDR3 nucleotide sequence: TGCGCCAGCAGTAAAGGACAGGGCCCCTACGAGCAGTACTTC.

This rearrangement joins TRBV9 to TRBJ1-3; 8 bases match TRBD1. Germline CDR1 reads SGDLS; CDR2 reads YYNGEE. The trim removed 4 bases at V and 4 bases at J, leaving 10 bases unmatched. The CDR3 spans 16 residues. CDR3: CASSYQGAGKGNTIYF. The CDR3 region has the DNA TGTGCCAGCAGCTACCAGGGGGCTGGAAAGGGAAACACCATATATTTT.

The V gene is TRBV18, the J gene TRBJ2-4; a possible D gene is TRBD1 (6 bases). This CDR3 is 16 amino acids long. CDR1 is KGHSH and CDR2 is LQKENI in the germline V gene. Between the trimmed V and J ends, which lost 2 bases and 1 base, there was a span of 12 bases. CDR3 bases: TGTGCCAGCTCACCAACAGGGTCACAGGCCAAAAACATTCAGTACTTC. The encoded protein is CASSPTGSQAKNIQYF.

J is TRBJ2-3 and V is TRBV2, with D perhaps TRBD2 (6 bases). With 8 bases removed from V and 6 bases from J, the gap between germline ends came to 18 bases. From germline, CDR1 is SNHLY and CDR2 FYNNEI. The CDR3 consists of 14 residues. This CDR3 is CASSGGGWSDTQYF. CDR3 in DNA: TGTGCCAGCTCAGGAGGAGGGTGGTCCGATACGCAGTATTTT.

The chain uses TRBV10-3 and TRBJ1-4, with 9 bases matching TRBD1. From germline, CDR1 is ENHRY and CDR2 SYGVKD. This CDR3 contains 12 residues. Trimming took 6 bases from V and 8 from J; bases not matched to a gene: 1. The CDR3 region is CAISGQGEKLFF. CDR3 sequence (DNA): TGTGCCATCAGCGGACAGGGGGAAAAACTGTTTTTT.

The chain joins TRBV5-5 to TRBJ2-7, with 10 bases that match TRBD1. The CDR3 has 15 residues. Trimming took 4 bases from V and 6 from J; bases not matched to a gene: 10. Germline CDR1 and CDR2: SGHKS and YYEKEE (reference sequence). The CDR3 bases are TGTGCCAGCAGCCGACAAGGACAGGGGGTGGGCGAGCAGTACTTC. Its translation: CASSRQGQGVGEQYF.